This TCR beta chain was documented in a study of shared clonotypes between healthy human individuals. Study information: A couple of women and a few men aged 18 to 49 made up the donors. Every donor yielded three CD4 naive, three CD4 memory, two CD8 naive and one CD8 memory plate. General study findings and limits: Sampling involved blood alone; tissue repertoires likely differ.

Profiling relied on immunoSEQ multiplex PCR, and the TCRdb table lists in-frame clones only, not all of them. In the table there are about 1.5 million clones, roughly 98% of which are singletons. V shed 6 bases and J shed 7 bases, with 13 bases lying between them. CDR1 SGHAT and CDR2 FQNNGV come from the germline V gene. The CDR3 runs 14 residues. In regard to this clone: What it binds is not known.

Sequencing was performed on naive CD4+ T cells sorted from blood. Subset defined: CD45RA+ positively selected. The clonotype originates from a man aged 25 to 45 in good health. The genes are TRBV11-2 and TRBJ1-6; a weak D match, TRBD1 (5 bases). The CDR3 region is CASSHRRNNSPLHF. The CDR3 DNA follows: TGTGCCAGCAGTCACAGGAGGAACAATTCACCCCTCCACTTT.